A selection of T cell receptor beta chains follows, all from one sample in a study of blood T cell repertoires in COVID-19. Clones were sequenced by immunoSEQ multiplex PCR, and TCRdb holds only the in-frame ones, with some missing. The table shows 100,000 to 150,000 clones, with approximately 87% occurring only once. Material for sequencing was peripheral blood. The receptors shown here come from a woman in her sixties or seventies with acute or convalescent COVID-19. CDR3s include the opening cysteine and the closing phenylalanine or tryptophan.

j_call: TRBJ2-2; v_call: TRBV5-1; cdr3_aa: CASSTSQRVTGELFF
j_call: TRBJ2-3; v_call: TRBV3-1/TRBV3-2; cdr3_aa: CASSQLGSGADTQYF
j_call: TRBJ2-1; v_call: TRBV6-1; cdr3_aa: CASSERTRGFTEQFF
j_call: TRBJ2-3; v_call: TRBV5-8; cdr3_aa: CASSLVGAMRDTQYF
j_call: TRBJ2-1; v_call: TRBV5-1; cdr3_aa: CASRREGNYNEQFF
j_call: TRBJ2-1; v_call: TRBV5-5; cdr3_aa: CASSLWAPNRRYNEQFF
j_call: TRBJ1-2; v_call: TRBV25-1; cdr3_aa: CASSGRTAQSGYTF
j_call: TRBJ1-2; v_call: TRBV19; cdr3_aa: CASSLTGTPYTF
j_call: TRBJ2-1; v_call: TRBV6-5; cdr3_aa: CASRIGTSPRNEQFF
j_call: TRBJ1-2; v_call: TRBV30; cdr3_aa: CACNGGTATSYGYTF
j_call: TRBJ1-1; v_call: TRBV6-6; cdr3_aa: CASSRGALGQRWNTEAFF
j_call: TRBJ1-4; v_call: TRBV7-9; cdr3_aa: CASSFRGQANEKLFF
j_call: TRBJ1-6; v_call: TRBV28; cdr3_aa: CASIPSDRNSPLHF
j_call: TRBJ2-6; v_call: TRBV9; cdr3_aa: CASSVGQGAGANVLTF
j_call: TRBJ1-3; v_call: TRBV20-1; cdr3_aa: CSASRGAGGNTIYF
j_call: TRBJ2-3; v_call: TRBV5-1; cdr3_aa: CASSPGGTFTDTQYF
j_call: TRBJ1-2; v_call: TRBV28; cdr3_aa: CASSPPGQGYGYTF
j_call: TRBJ1-5; v_call: TRBV5-6; cdr3_aa: CASSLGGRGLQPQHF
j_call: TRBJ1-2; v_call: TRBV19; cdr3_aa: CASSITASGYTF
j_call: TRBJ2-4; v_call: TRBV14; cdr3_aa: CASSPGVTQYF
j_call: TRBJ1-4; v_call: TRBV28; cdr3_aa: CASSDAGGKGEKLFF
j_call: TRBJ1-2; v_call: TRBV10-3; cdr3_aa: CAISDEIAGGGYGYTF
j_call: TRBJ2-1; v_call: TRBV16; cdr3_aa: CASSQSAASNEQFF
j_call: TRBJ2-5; v_call: TRBV29-1; cdr3_aa: CSVGGGPPGTQYF
j_call: TRBJ1-1; v_call: TRBV12-3/TRBV12-4; cdr3_aa: CASSLRGDTEAFF
j_call: TRBJ1-1; v_call: TRBV10-1; cdr3_aa: CASSEQGNTEAFF
j_call: TRBJ1-1; v_call: TRBV14; cdr3_aa: CASSQDFTENTEAFF
j_call: TRBJ2-3; v_call: TRBV18; cdr3_aa: CASSLTGSRGVDTQYF
j_call: TRBJ1-1; v_call: TRBV9; cdr3_aa: CASSVQGGTEAFF
j_call: TRBJ2-1; v_call: TRBV18; cdr3_aa: CASSPWLAVSNEQFF
j_call: TRBJ2-1; v_call: TRBV5-1; cdr3_aa: CASSAGLAGLYNEQFF
j_call: TRBJ2-6; v_call: TRBV27; cdr3_aa: CASSPRQQAGGANVLTF
j_call: TRBJ1-2; v_call: TRBV3-1/TRBV3-2; cdr3_aa: CASSQSGGGRGRGYTF
j_call: TRBJ2-2; v_call: TRBV19; cdr3_aa: CASKPRGAGGITGELFF
j_call: TRBJ2-3; v_call: TRBV20-1; cdr3_aa: CSASFISGRTDTQYF
j_call: TRBJ1-1; v_call: TRBV29-1; cdr3_aa: CSAQGGVGAGTEAFF
j_call: TRBJ2-4; v_call: TRBV4-2; cdr3_aa: CASSQGDIAKNIQYF
j_call: TRBJ2-1; v_call: TRBV5-1; cdr3_aa: CASSLPGLANEQFF
j_call: TRBJ1-1; v_call: TRBV7-9; cdr3_aa: CASSLTLGTKAFF
j_call: TRBJ1-6; v_call: TRBV15; cdr3_aa: CATSERDNLGRTYNSPLHF
j_call: TRBJ1-1; v_call: TRBV11-3; cdr3_aa: CASSLDLRGQAFF
j_call: TRBJ1-2; v_call: TRBV19; cdr3_aa: CASLTLGGYTF
j_call: TRBJ1-6; v_call: TRBV27; cdr3_aa: CASSLYLTGANSPLHF
j_call: TRBJ1-4; v_call: TRBV20-1; cdr3_aa: CSARLVEKLFF
j_call: TRBJ2-6; v_call: TRBV12-2; cdr3_aa: CASRLATSGSGANVLTF
j_call: TRBJ1-3; v_call: TRBV6-5; cdr3_aa: CASSLGRTAGNTIYF
j_call: TRBJ1-1; v_call: TRBV12-5; cdr3_aa: CASGRGTVTEAFF
j_call: TRBJ1-5; v_call: TRBV6-2/TRBV6-3; cdr3_aa: CASSYTIGSERPQHF
j_call: TRBJ1-2; v_call: TRBV4-1; cdr3_aa: CASSQDRVQGYTF
j_call: TRBJ1-1; v_call: TRBV30; cdr3_aa: CAWSSGIGGGIEAFF
j_call: TRBJ1-5; v_call: TRBV19; cdr3_aa: CASTSGQYRNQPQHF
j_call: TRBJ2-6; v_call: TRBV7-9; cdr3_aa: CASSSTGSGANVLTF
j_call: TRBJ1-6; v_call: TRBV18; cdr3_aa: CASSLHIPTGSTSNSPLHF
j_call: TRBJ2-2; v_call: TRBV24-1; cdr3_aa: CATSGGPRSGELFF
j_call: TRBJ1-5; v_call: TRBV6-5; cdr3_aa: CASSYSEGNQPQHF
j_call: TRBJ1-5; v_call: TRBV15; cdr3_aa: CATSREQGNVAPQHF
j_call: TRBJ1-3; v_call: TRBV30; cdr3_aa: CAWSPITGFSGNTIYF
j_call: TRBJ1-4; v_call: TRBV27; cdr3_aa: CASSSLGWAAVATNEKLFF
j_call: TRBJ2-2; v_call: TRBV5-1; cdr3_aa: CASSPVQGAIGELFF